The 16 T cell receptor beta chains below come from one sample, sequenced in a study of human CD4 T cells and Enterobacteriaceae. Assay used: immunoSEQ multiplex PCR; TCRdb lists only in-frame clones, some missing. Of tens of thousands of clones in the sample, roughly 79% were seen once. Sorting took every CD4+ cell except CD45RA+CCR7+CD95- naive cells, reaching over 98% purity. Sequencing was performed on memory CD4+ T cells from blood. The receptors shown here come from a human donor in good health.

By sample share, this clone is medium-sized (0.01 to 0.1%). The chain has TRBV5-5 and TRBJ1-4; no definite D call. The germline V gene has CDR1 SGHKS and CDR2 YYEKEE (reference sequence). This CDR3 is 12 amino acids long. The V and J ends lost 4 bases and 8 bases respectively, with 9 bases between them. For the CDR3, the DNA is TGTGCCAGCAGCATTGGCCAAGAAAAACTGTTTTTT. Translating gives CASSIGQEKLFF. Complete variable domain (other parts from reference TRBV5-5 and TRBJ1-4): DAGVTQSPTHLIKTRGQQVTLRCSPISGHKSVSWYQQVLGQGPQFIFQYYEKEERGRGNFPDRFSARQFPNYSSELNVNALLLGDSALYLCASSIGQEKLFFGSGTQLSVL.

This clone was found once. The V and J genes are TRBV23-1 and TRBJ1-5; 7 nucleotides match TRBD1. TRBV23-1 is sorted into the ORF group, with uncertain function. The CDR3 spans 16 residues. Unmatched junction bases numbered 10, after V lost 6 bases and J lost 2 bases. In DNA, the CDR3 is TGCGCCAGCAGCCGAATGACAGGGAAAGGCAATCAGCCCCAGCATTTT. Its protein is CASSRMTGKGNQPQHF.

The chain couples TRBV7-2 to TRBJ2-3, with 13 bases that match TRBD2. CDR1 and CDR2 (germline): SGHTA, FQGNSA. The CDR3 contains 16 residues. Trimming removed 2 bases from V and 4 bases from J; junction bases left unmatched: 3. CDR3 sequence: CASSLRLAGGADTQYF. The CDR3 DNA sequence: TGTGCCAGCAGCTTACGACTAGCGGGAGGAGCAGATACGCAGTATTTT.

The chain is built from TRBV9 and TRBJ1-4; possible D gene TRBD1, 6 bases. The CDR3 has 14 amino acids. The V gene lost 4 bases and the J gene lost 3 bases, with 10 bases spanning the gap. Germline V lookup: CDR1 SGDLS, CDR2 YYNGEE. The CDR3 sequence is CASSHRASNEKLFF. The CDR3 DNA reads as TGTGCCAGCAGCCACAGGGCCTCTAATGAAAAACTGTTTTTT.

This clone was detected only once. Here the CDR3 DNA reads TGTGCCAGTAGTATCTCTAGGACTAGCGGGAGCTCTGGGGAGCTGTTTTTT. This encodes CASSISRTSGSSGELFF. J is TRBJ2-2 and V is TRBV19, with 13 bases matching TRBD2. The germline V gene encodes CDR1 LNHDA and CDR2 SQIVND (reference sequence). The CDR3 contains 17 residues. V lost 3 bases and J lost 8; bases outside the gene matches: 9.

This chain uses TRBV7-6 with TRBJ2-5; perhaps TRBD2 as D (6 bases). Trimming shortened V by 0 bases and J by 4 bases, and 12 bases separated the two germline ends. This CDR3 is built from 15 residues. In germline, CDR1 is SGHVS, CDR2 FNYEAQ. The CDR3: CASSLAGAGTETQYF. DNA of the CDR3: TGTGCCAGCAGCTTAGCGGGAGCGGGCACAGAGACCCAGTACTTC.

This chain connects TRBV15 to TRBJ2-1, with a tentative D call TRBD1 (6 bases). Germline loops: CDR1 LNHNV, CDR2 YYDKDF (reference sequence). The germline V and J ends were trimmed by 3 bases and 7 bases, with 13 bases remaining between them. This CDR3 is 14 amino acids long. CDR3 nucleotides: TGTGCCACCAGCAGGGAAATTAGGGGGAATGAGCAGTTCTTC. Protein: CATSREIRGNEQFF.

The V call is TRBV7-9, the J call TRBJ2-3; D is unclear. The CDR3 consists of 15 residues. From germline, CDR1 is SEHNR and CDR2 FQNEAQ (reference sequence). Trimming left V 4 bases short and J 0 bases short, with 11 bases between. As DNA, the CDR3 is TGTGCCAGCAGCTATCTACCCGCTAGCACAGATACGCAGTATTTT. It codes for CASSYLPASTDTQYF.

The chain recombines TRBV6-1 with TRBJ1-2; 7 bases match TRBD1. CDR1 and CDR2 (germline): MNHNS, SASEGT. V gave up 8 bases and J gave up 4 bases; unmatched junction bases: 4. CDR3 size: 12 residues. CDR3 region: CASVTGIYGYTF. CDR3 bases: TGTGCCAGCGTGACAGGGATCTATGGCTACACCTTC.

The chain joins TRBV29-1 to TRBJ1-2; 7 bases map to TRBD1. This CDR3 contains 18 residues. The V gene end was trimmed by 6 bases and the J gene end by 0 bases; junction bases not matched to a gene: 19. Germline V gene lookup returns CDR1 SQVTM and CDR2 ANQGSEA. The CDR3 loop is CSVAPGQQHFLANYGYTF. CDR3 in DNA: TGCAGCGTCGCTCCGGGACAGCAACACTTTTTAGCTAACTATGGCTACACCTTC.

The V gene is TRBV5-5, the J gene TRBJ2-2; D may be TRBD2 (5 bases). Trimming took off 2 bases at V and 1 base at J, with 9 bases between the two ends. Germline values: CDR1 SGHKS, CDR2 YYEKEE (reference sequence). The CDR3 contains 15 residues. The DNA for the CDR3 is TGTGCCAGCAGCTTAGGAGCGGTGAACACCGGGGAGCTGTTTTTT. Translation gives CASSLGAVNTGELFF.

The V call is TRBV28, the J call TRBJ2-3; 8 bases map to TRBD2. The CDR3 has 14 amino acids. J was trimmed by 6 bases and V by 7 bases; bases with no gene match: 9. The germline V gene has CDR1 MDHEN and CDR2 SYDVKM. The CDR3 is CASNPGGARDTQYF. Here the CDR3 DNA reads TGTGCCAGCAATCCCGGGGGGGCGCGGGATACGCAGTATTTT.

The CDR3 protein is CASSPSSLTNEKLFF. CDR3 coding DNA: TGTGCCAGCAGCCCTAGTAGTTTAACCAACGAAAAACTGTTTTTT. The J gene is TRBJ1-4, the V gene TRBV7-6; unclear D gene. The CDR3 is 15 amino acids. V gave up 5 bases and J gave up 8 bases, with 18 bases separating them. From germline, CDR1 is SGHVS and CDR2 FNYEAQ.

By share, this clone counts as medium-sized. The CDR3 is CAWSVRVAVTEAFF. The CDR3 DNA reads as TGTGCCTGGAGTGTACGTGTGGCAGTCACTGAAGCTTTCTTT. V usage is TRBV30 and J usage is TRBJ1-1; D gene unclear. Per the germline V gene, CDR1 is GTSNPN and CDR2 is SVGIG (reference sequence). With 0 bases removed from V and 4 bases from J, the gap between germline ends came to 12 bases. CDR3 length: 14 amino acids.

The genes are TRBV11-2 and TRBJ2-5; unclear D gene. V shed 1 base and J shed 5 bases, with 5 bases lying between them. Germline CDR1 reads SGHAT; CDR2 reads FQNNGV. CDR3 length: 12 residues. The CDR3, as DNA: TGTGCCAGCAGCTTAGCGAGTGAGACCCAGTACTTC. This encodes CASSLASETQYF.

V and J are TRBV6-6 and TRBJ1-2; no firm D call. The CDR3 extends over 12 amino acids. CDR1 and CDR2 (germline): MNHNY, SVGAGI (reference sequence). V was trimmed by 6 bases and J by 7 bases, leaving 12 bases between them. The CDR3 reads CASSEIRVGYTF. DNA of the CDR3: TGTGCCAGCAGCGAGATTAGGGTTGGCTACACCTTC.